Listed below are T cell receptor beta chains from one sample, sequenced in a study of cytomegalovirus exposure and HLA in healthy donors. Assay used: immunoSEQ multiplex PCR; TCRdb lists only in-frame clones, some missing. The sample lists about 160,000 clones, roughly 80% occurring once. The specimen sequenced was PBMCs. These receptors all stem from a woman aged 18-29 years in good health and CMV-seronegative. CDR3s include the opening cysteine and the closing phenylalanine or tryptophan. Each record gives: D gene, clone size, J gene, V gene, CDR3 DNA, CDR3 protein. A D gene is named only where the DNA matches it firmly. Size is omitted from some rows. Given values are once, few, many or a class for expanded clones.

- | - | TRBJ2-4 | TRBV14 | TGTGCCAGCAGCCCGGGTAGTGGCGTGGTCGCCAAAAACATTCAGTACTTC | CASSPGSGVVAKNIQYF
TRBD1 | - | TRBJ2-1 | TRBV9 | TGTGCCAGCAGCGTAGGTTCAGGGGGCTACAATGAGCAGTTCTTC | CASSVGSGGYNEQFF
- | few | TRBJ1-2 | TRBV7-9 | TGTGCCAGCAACCCCGGGGGGGACAATCCGGCTAGGGGCTACACCTTC | CASNPGGDNPARGYTF
- | - | TRBJ1-2 | TRBV9 | TGTGCCAGCAGCGTAGCATTGACAGCCTATGGCTACACCTTC | CASSVALTAYGYTF
TRBD2 | - | TRBJ2-7 | TRBV4-3 | TGCGCCAGCAGCAGTGGACTAGCGGGAAACTACGAGCAGTACTTC | CASSSGLAGNYEQYF
- | - | TRBJ2-7 | TRBV21-1 | TGTGCCAGCACCGGCCCGACTAGCGTCCACGAGCAGTACTTC | CASTGPTSVHEQYF
TRBD2 | once | TRBJ2-3 | TRBV4-2 | TGTGCCAGCAGCCAAAGTTCTGCGGGAGGGGCGACAGATACGCAGTATTTT | CASSQSSAGGATDTQYF
TRBD1 | - | TRBJ2-6 | TRBV2 | TGTGCCAGCTACGACCTTAAGGGGCCAGGGGGATACTCTGGGGCCAACGTCCTGACTTTC | CASYDLKGPGGYSGANVLTF
TRBD2 | few | TRBJ2-5 | TRBV7-9 | TGTGCCAGCAGCTTAGCGGGAGGGAGTAGGGAAGAGACCCAGTACTTC | CASSLAGGSREETQYF
- | - | TRBJ2-1 | TRBV4-1 | TGCGCCAGCAGCCTCTGGGGGACTCCGAACAATGAGCAGTTCTTC | CASSLWGTPNNEQFF
TRBD1 | - | TRBJ1-4 | TRBV7-9 | TGTGCCAGCTCCAACTATATGACAGGGCGGGAAAAACTGTTTTTT | CASSNYMTGREKLFF
- | - | TRBJ1-1 | TRBV6-1 | TGTGCCAGCAGTGATCCCCCGCCCCGGACCGGGGGGACTGAAGCTTTCTTT | CASSDPPPRTGGTEAFF
- | - | TRBJ2-1 | TRBV2 | TGTGCCAACCGTGTGAGCTCCTACAATGAGCAGTTCTTC | CANRVSSYNEQFF
- | few | TRBJ2-3 | TRBV4-2 | TGTGCCAGCAGCCAAGAGTGGGTAGCGTTGGATACGCAGTATTTT | CASSQEWVALDTQYF
TRBD1 | - | TRBJ1-2 | TRBV10-3 | TGTGCCATCAAGGGGACAGGGGTTGACTATGGCTACACCTTC | CAIKGTGVDYGYTF
TRBD1 | - | TRBJ2-1 | TRBV5-8 | TGTGCCAGCAGCTTGGAGGGACAGGGTTTCAATGAGCAGTTCTTC | CASSLEGQGFNEQFF
- | - | TRBJ1-5 | TRBV6-1 | TGTGCCAGCAGTGAAACCGCGGTTAAGGACCAGCATTTT | CASSETAVKDQHF
- | - | TRBJ2-3 | TRBV7-2 | TGTGCCAGCAGCCAAATGGATACGCAGTATTTT | CASSQMDTQYF
TRBD2 | - | TRBJ2-7 | TRBV9 | TGTGCCAGCAGCGTCGACACGGGGGGGGGCTACGAGCAGTACTTC | CASSVDTGGGYEQYF
- | - | TRBJ2-1 | TRBV27 | TGTGCCAGCAGTTTATTTGGCTCTGGGGGGTTTTCGTATGAGCAGTTCTTC | CASSLFGSGGFSYEQFF
TRBD2 | - | TRBJ2-1 | TRBV5-6 | TGTGCCAGCAGCCCAAGCGGGAGCTCCTACAATGAGCAGTTCTTC | CASSPSGSSYNEQFF
- | few | TRBJ2-7 | TRBV5-1 | TGCGCCAGCAGCTGGATGTCGACAGTCTACGAGCAGTACTTC | CASSWMSTVYEQYF
TRBD1 | once | TRBJ1-3 | TRBV28 | TGTGCCAGCAGTCCCCGGGACAGAGTTAGAGTATCTGGAAACACCATATATTTT | CASSPRDRVRVSGNTIYF
TRBD2 | - | TRBJ2-2 | TRBV7-6 | TGTGCCAGCAGCCATATTATTAGCGGGGGGAACACCGGGGAGCTGTTTTTT | CASSHIISGGNTGELFF
- | - | TRBJ2-5 | TRBV15 | TGTGCCACCAGCAGAGAGAGGACAATCAGCCAGACCCAGTACTTC | CATSRERTISQTQYF
TRBD2 | - | TRBJ2-1 | TRBV4-3 | TGCGCCAGCAGCCAAGAGTCCCTCGGGAGGGCGCAGGGCTATGAGCAGTTCTTC | CASSQESLGRAQGYEQFF
TRBD1 | - | TRBJ1-1 | TRBV6-6 | TGTGCCAGCAGTCAGGGGGCGTACACTGAAGCTTTCTTT | CASSQGAYTEAFF
TRBD1 | few | TRBJ2-7 | TRBV4-1 | TGCGCCAGCAGCCAAGATCGACAGGGGAACGACGAGCAGTACTTC | CASSQDRQGNDEQYF
TRBD1 | - | TRBJ2-6 | TRBV19 | TGTGCCAGTATGGGCTCCCCAAGGCGTGAGTGGACAGGGGGCGGAACCAACGTCCTGACTTTC | CASMGSPRREWTGGGTNVLTF
TRBD2 | once | TRBJ2-1 | TRBV28 | TGTGCCAGCAGTTGGATTAGCGGGGAGAAGGGCAATGAGCAGTTCTTC | CASSWISGEKGNEQFF
TRBD2 | - | TRBJ2-7 | TRBV29-1 | TGCAGCGTTGATATGACGGGGGGAGGCAACGAGCAGTACTTC | CSVDMTGGGNEQYF